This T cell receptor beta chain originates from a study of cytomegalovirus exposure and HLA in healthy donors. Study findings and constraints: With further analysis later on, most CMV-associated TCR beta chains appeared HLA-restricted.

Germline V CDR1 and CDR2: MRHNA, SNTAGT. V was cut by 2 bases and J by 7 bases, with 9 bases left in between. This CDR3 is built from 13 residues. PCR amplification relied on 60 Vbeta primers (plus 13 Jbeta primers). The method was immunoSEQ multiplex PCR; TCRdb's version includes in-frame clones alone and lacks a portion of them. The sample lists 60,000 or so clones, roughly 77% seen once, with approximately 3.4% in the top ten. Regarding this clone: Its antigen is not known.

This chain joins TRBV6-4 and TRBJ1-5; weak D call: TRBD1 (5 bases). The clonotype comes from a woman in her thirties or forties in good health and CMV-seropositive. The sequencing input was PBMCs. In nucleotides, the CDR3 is TGTGCCAGCAGTGACGGAGGGGAACAGCCCCAGCATTTT. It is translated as CASSDGGEQPQHF.